These 14 T cell receptor beta chains were sequenced from one sample in a study of regulatory dendritic cells for organ transplantation. CFSE-labeled sorted T cells met regulatory or mature dendritic cells for around five days. For these receptors, no antigen is known. Repertoires were generated with immunoSEQ multiplex PCR, while TCRdb's copy carries only in-frame clones and drops some. The sample lists about 12,000 clones; 75% to 85% were seen once. The sample was naive CD8+ T cells from blood cultured with regulatory dendritic cells. Indicated subset: CD45RA+ naive T cells. The origin of the receptors is a human donor in good health.

J is TRBJ2-1 and V is TRBV5-8; D might be TRBD2 (5 bases). The germline gives CDR1 SGHTS, CDR2 YDEGEE. The CDR3 runs to 15 residues. V was trimmed by 0 bases and J by 8 bases, leaving 15 bases between them. CDR3 residues: CASSLAERLSDEQFF. CDR3 coding DNA: TGTGCCAGCAGCTTGGCCGAGCGGCTAAGCGATGAGCAGTTCTTC. The variable domain in full, with the rest retrieved from reference TRBV5-8 and TRBJ2-1, is EAGVTQSPTHLIKTRGQQATLRCSPISGHTSVYWYQQALGLGLQFLLWYDEGEERNRGNFPPRFSGRQFPNYSSELNVNALELEDSALYLCASSLAERLSDEQFFGPGTRLTVL.

This clone was seen a single time. The chain is built from TRBV7-2 and TRBJ2-2; the match to TRBD2 covers 8 bases. Trimming cost V 4 bases and J 4 bases; bases outside gene matches: 5. The CDR3 is 15 amino acids. Germline V gives CDR1 SGHTA, CDR2 FQGNSA. The CDR3 region is CASSYSGVGTGELFF. DNA for the CDR3: TGTGCCAGCAGCTATAGCGGGGTCGGCACCGGGGAGCTGTTTTTT.

The chain combines TRBV19 with TRBJ2-2; 8 bases agree with TRBD1. CDR1 LNHDA and CDR2 SQIVND come from the germline V gene (reference sequence). J lost 1 base, V lost 7 bases, and 8 bases had no gene match. The CDR3 covers 16 residues. This CDR3 reads CASTDSGTGNTGELFF. DNA of the CDR3: TGTGCCAGTACGGACTCCGGGACAGGGAACACCGGGGAGCTGTTTTTT.

The table lists this clone with a few counts. The chain combines TRBV19 with TRBJ2-7; D may be TRBD1 (6 bases). V lost 3 bases and J 2 bases, leaving 14 bases between the germline ends. CDR3 length: 15 residues. Germline V gene data show CDR1 as LNHDA and CDR2 as SQIVND (reference sequence). The DNA of the CDR3 is TGTGCCAGTAGTATTGGACAGTGGAGCCCCTACGAGCAGTACTTC. Translating gives CASSIGQWSPYEQYF. Together with reference TRBV19 and TRBJ2-7, the CDR3 gives the full variable domain: DGGITQSPKYLFRKEGQNVTLSCEQNLNHDAMYWYRQDPGQGLRLIYYSQIVNDFQKGDIAEGYSVSREKKESFPLTVTSAQKNPTAFYLCASSIGQWSPYEQYFGPGTRLTVT.

The chain is built from TRBV7-6 and TRBJ2-3, with D perhaps matching TRBD2 (6 bases). The V end lost 0 bases, the J end lost 0 bases, and 13 bases lay between the germline ends. The CDR3 is 17 residues long. Looked up from germline, CDR1 is SGHVS and CDR2 is FNYEAQ. The CDR3: CASSLAQGTASTDTQYF. CDR3 bases: TGTGCCAGCAGCTTAGCGCAAGGGACTGCTAGCACAGATACGCAGTATTTT.

By share of the sample, this clone is medium-sized (0.01 to 0.1%). The chain recombines TRBV21-1 with TRBJ1-2; the table calls TRBD1, which could not be checked here. TRBV21-1 is shown as a pseudogene. There are 16 residues in the CDR3. The CDR3 DNA reads TGTGCCAGCAGCAAAGAACACAGGGCTCAGTGCTATGGCTACACCTTC. It encodes CASSKEHRAQCYGYTF.

In DNA form, the CDR3 reads TGCGCCAGCAGCTTGGATTCAGGGTTTAGCACAGATACGCAGTATTTT. Protein product: CASSLDSGFSTDTQYF. The chain couples TRBV5-1 to TRBJ2-3; D possibly corresponds to TRBD1 (5 bases). Germline V CDR1 and CDR2: SGHRS, YFSETQ. With 0 bases removed from V and 0 bases from J, the gap between germline ends came to 11 bases. The CDR3 spans 16 residues.

The gene calls are TRBV19 and TRBJ1-5, with D possibly TRBD1 on 5 matching bases. The ends were cut back, 5 bases at V and 0 bases at J, with 11 bases in the middle. CDR3 size: 15 residues. The germline gives CDR1 LNHDA, CDR2 SQIVND (reference sequence). The DNA of the CDR3 is TGTGCCAGTAGTTCGGACAACTATAGCAATCAGCCCCAGCATTTT. Translating gives CASSSDNYSNQPQHF.

CDR3 in DNA: TGTGCCAGCAGCTTAGTCCTTTCGGGGACAGGGGGTTCGACCGGGGAGCTGTTTTTT. Its translation: CASSLVLSGTGGSTGELFF. The chain links TRBV7-6 to TRBJ2-2; 11 positions agree with TRBD1. This CDR3 is 19 amino acids long. Per the germline V gene, CDR1 is SGHVS and CDR2 is FNYEAQ. V was clipped by 1 base and J by 5 bases; unmatched bases: 12.

This rearrangement joins TRBV29-1 to TRBJ2-7, with unresolved D. The length of the CDR3 is 13 residues. Trimming took off 4 bases at V and 0 bases at J, with 10 bases between the two ends. Per the germline V gene, CDR1 is SQVTM and CDR2 is ANQGSEA. The CDR3: CSVVGGSSYEQYF. The CDR3 region has the DNA TGCAGCGTTGTCGGCGGAAGCTCCTACGAGCAGTACTTC.

V gene TRBV4-1 combines with J gene TRBJ2-6; D is unresolved. Germline values: CDR1 MGHRA, CDR2 YSYEKL. V was shortened by 3 bases and J by 4 bases, with 10 bases between the two germline ends. The CDR3 runs to 15 residues. DNA of the CDR3: TGCGCCAGCAGCCAGAGGATAGTGGGGGCCAACGTCCTGACTTTC. Protein sequence: CASSQRIVGANVLTF.

The chain uses TRBV7-9 and TRBJ2-7; 11 bases map to TRBD2. This CDR3 has 14 amino acids. Germline CDR1 is SEHNR and CDR2 is FQNEAQ (reference sequence). Trimming removed 5 bases from V and 6 bases from J; junction bases left unmatched: 6. CDR3 protein: CASSVRLAGSEQYF. The CDR3 DNA sequence: TGTGCCAGCAGCGTCCGACTAGCGGGGAGCGAGCAGTACTTC.

This clone was picked up a small number of times. The chain uses TRBV7-2 and TRBJ2-2; no clear D. V lost 3 bases and J lost 5, with 4 bases in between. This CDR3 is 12 amino acids long. Germline-derived CDR1 and CDR2 are SGHTA and FQGNSA. The CDR3 loop reads CASSFKTGELFF. Written as DNA, the CDR3 is TGTGCCAGCAGCTTTAAAACCGGGGAGCTGTTTTTT. The complete variable domain, with remaining parts taken from reference TRBV7-2 and TRBJ2-2, reads GAGVSQSPSNKVTEKGKDVELRCDPISGHTALYWYRQSLGQGLEFLIYFQGNSAPDKSGLPSDRFSAERTGGSVSTLTIQRTQQEDSAVYLCASSFKTGELFFGEGSRLTVL.

This chain uses TRBV7-9 with TRBJ1-1; unclear D gene. This CDR3 has 12 amino acids. Germline V gives CDR1 SEHNR, CDR2 FQNEAQ (reference sequence). Trimming stripped 1 base from V and 7 bases from J, with 7 bases between. DNA for the CDR3: TGTGCCAGCAGCTTAGGCGGGATTGAAGCTTTCTTT. It specifies CASSLGGIEAFF.